Here is one T cell receptor (beta chain) with its context. Its antigen remains unidentified. Unstimulated naive, memory, effector memory and TEMRA subsets from a few donor pairs have been sequenced, the authors report. This record belongs to a study of siplizumab effects on memory and regulatory T cells. Study-wide findings and caveats: A major contribution to the alloresponse seemed to be made by naive T cells, which seemed more diverse than memory cells. For mappable alloreactive CD4+ clones, the mean Treg-derived fraction was around 69% with siplizumab and 26.9% in controls. Alloreactive sequences traceable to unstimulated CD4+ memory cells were significantly reduced by siplizumab.

TCRdb's copy holds only in-frame clones and misses some; the assay was immunoSEQ multiplex PCR. The table has more than 75,000 clones, around 97% seen once. This CDR3 is 14 amino acids long. Germline V gene data show CDR1 as MRHNA and CDR2 as SNTAGT. Trimming shortened V by 4 bases and J by 5 bases, and 12 bases separated the two germline ends. This TCR was sampled from a human donor in good health. The sample taken for sequencing was naive CD4+ T cells sorted from blood. J is TRBJ2-1 and V is TRBV6-4, with D hard to call. The CDR3 loop reads CASSAHKGDNEQFF. CDR3 nucleotide sequence: TGTGCCAGCAGTGCCCATAAAGGTGACAATGAGCAGTTCTTC.